This T cell receptor (beta chain) derives from a study of beta chain features in type 1 diabetes. Findings of the study overall: Shorter templates might be favored by PCR, and equally so in patients and in controls.

Expressed TCRB transcripts were sequenced after all isolated RNA was converted to cDNA. Method: immunoSEQ multiplex PCR; TCRdb's copy keeps in-frame clones and lacks some. This table has more than 150,000 clones, roughly 11% appearing once. In germline, CDR1 is MDHEN, CDR2 SYDVKM. J was trimmed by 6 bases and V by 4 bases; bases with no gene match: 10. This CDR3 spans 15 amino acids. Remarks on this clone: The antigen is unknown.

The specimen was central memory CD4+ T cells from blood. This chain uses TRBV28 with TRBJ1-1, with TRBD1 matching over 8 bases. The origin of this receptor is a young man in good health. CDR3 sequence reads: CASSSQTGAFAEAFF. The CDR3 coding sequence is TGTGCCAGCAGTTCCCAGACAGGGGCGTTTGCTGAAGCTTTCTTT.